Following are 23 T cell receptor beta chains from one sample sequenced in a study of cytomegalovirus exposure and HLA in healthy donors. The PCR made use of 60 Vbeta and 13 Jbeta primers. Produced via immunoSEQ multiplex PCR; TCRdb's table is partial and in-frame only. This sample has approximately 130,000 clones, with 65% to 90% found just once. The sample taken for sequencing was PBMCs. These receptor sequences come from a man aged 18 to 29 in good health and CMV-seronegative.

This clone has just a few counts. The chain has TRBV6-5 and TRBJ2-7; no clear D gene. This CDR3 region has 12 residues. V lost 5 bases, J lost 2 bases, and 7 bases lay in between. CDR1 MNHEY and CDR2 SVGAGI come from the germline V gene. CDR3 sequence: CASSNGAYEQYF. In DNA form, the CDR3 reads TGTGCCAGCAGTAACGGTGCCTACGAGCAGTACTTC.

The V call is TRBV15, the J call TRBJ1-1; D unresolved. Germline assignment: CDR1 LNHNV and CDR2 YYDKDF (reference sequence). The CDR3 covers 13 residues. The ends were cut back, 0 bases at V and 6 bases at J, with 8 bases in the middle. The chain's CDR3 is CATSRDLGAEAFF. CDR3 sequence (DNA): TGTGCCACCAGCAGAGATTTAGGAGCTGAAGCTTTCTTT.

The chain carries TRBV28 and TRBJ1-5; D is ambiguous. Germline lookup yields CDR1 MDHEN and CDR2 SYDVKM. The CDR3 covers 15 residues. V shed 10 bases and J shed 6 bases, with 22 bases lying between them. In DNA, the CDR3 is TGTGCCATCTCGCGGTATGAAGGGAGGCGTCAGCCCCAGCATTTT. Its protein product is CAISRYEGRRQPQHF.

The CDR3 loop reads CASSPRGPQGDSNQPQHF. DNA for the CDR3: TGTGCCAGCTCACCTCGCGGGCCCCAGGGGGATAGCAATCAGCCCCAGCATTTT. The chain couples TRBV18 to TRBJ1-5; 7 bases align to TRBD1. The CDR3 loop spans 18 amino acids. CDR1 and CDR2 from the germline V gene are KGHSH and LQKENI. V lost 3 bases and J lost 0; bases outside the gene matches: 11.

The V call is TRBV10-1, the J call TRBJ2-5; perhaps TRBD1 as D (5 bases). Germline V gene sequence: CDR1 WNHNN, CDR2 SYGVQD (reference sequence). The CDR3 length is 13 residues. Between the trimmed V and J ends, which lost 2 bases and 4 bases, there was a span of 8 bases. The CDR3 DNA sequence: TGCGCCAGCAGTGAGGCAGGGCTAGAGACCCAGTACTTC. As protein: CASSEAGLETQYF.

This chain joins TRBV10-3 and TRBJ2-5, with D perhaps TRBD1 (5 bases). V lost 4 bases, J lost 3 bases, and 9 bases lay in between. The CDR3 runs to 13 residues. From germline, CDR1 is ENHRY and CDR2 SYGVKD. The CDR3: CAISGGREETQYF. The CDR3 DNA reads as TGTGCCATCAGTGGGGGCAGGGAAGAGACCCAGTACTTC.

This sequence joins TRBV6-6 and TRBJ1-4; D is unresolved. CDR3 length: 14 residues. Germline V lookup: CDR1 MNHNY, CDR2 SVGAGI (reference sequence). The germline V and J ends were trimmed by 6 bases and 0 bases, with 8 bases remaining between them. This CDR3 reads CASSRSTTNEKLFF. The CDR3 DNA reads TGTGCCAGCAGCAGAAGTACAACTAATGAAAAACTGTTTTTT.

This clone appeared a single time. The chain is built from TRBV12-5 and TRBJ1-1; 9 nucleotides match TRBD1. Germline lookup yields CDR1 LGHNT and CDR2 FRNRAP. Germline trimming cut 4 bases from V and 7 bases from J; bases unmatched to any gene: 4. The CDR3 runs to 13 residues. CDR3 bases: TGTGCTAGTGGTTCGGACAGGGGAATTGAAGCTTTCTTT. Amino acids: CASGSDRGIEAFF. The variable domain in full, with the rest retrieved from reference TRBV12-5 and TRBJ1-1, is DARVTQTPRHKVTEMGQEVTMRCQPILGHNTVFWYRQTMMQGLELLAYFRNRAPLDDSGMPKDRFSAEMPDATLATLKIQPSEPRDSAVYFCASGSDRGIEAFFGQGTRLTVV.

This chain connects TRBV28 to TRBJ2-5, with 9 bases matching TRBD1. This CDR3 region has 15 residues. The V segment lost 4 bases and the J segment 5 bases; nucleotides outside the gene matches: 8. Germline CDR1 MDHEN, CDR2 SYDVKM. The DNA of the CDR3 is TGTGCCAGCAGTTCAATCACAGGGGGCCTGGAGACCCAGTACTTC. Its translation is CASSSITGGLETQYF.

Only one count was recorded for this clone. The V call is TRBV7-2, the J call TRBJ2-7, with TRBD1 as a possible D gene (6 bases). CDR3 length: 16 amino acids. The ends were cut back, 5 bases at V and 0 bases at J, with 17 bases in the middle. The germline gives CDR1 SGHTA, CDR2 FQGNSA. The CDR3 DNA is TGTGCCAGCAGCCGCCCGGGGACATTATCCTCCTACGAGCAGTACTTC. As protein: CASSRPGTLSSYEQYF.

The gene calls are TRBV5-4 and TRBJ1-4, with a weak D call TRBD1 (5 bases). Trimming shortened V by 3 bases and J by 4 bases, and 13 bases separated the two germline ends. Per the germline V gene, CDR1 is SGHNT and CDR2 is YYREEE (reference sequence). CDR3 length equals 15 residues. Here the CDR3 DNA reads TGTGCCAGCAGCTCTGAGAGGGGAGGTAATGAAAAACTGTTTTTT. Protein product: CASSSERGGNEKLFF.

This chain uses TRBV7-2 with TRBJ1-3, with no clear D. The CDR3 is 16 residues long. V was pared by 1 base and J by 0 bases, with 10 bases between. Germline V lookup: CDR1 SGHTA, CDR2 FQGNSA. Written as DNA, the CDR3 is TGTGCCAGCAGCTTAGATGCTCGGGTCTCTGGAAACACCATATATTTT. It yields the protein CASSLDARVSGNTIYF.

V usage is TRBV29-1 and J usage is TRBJ1-1; D call uncertain. Looked up from germline, CDR1 is SQVTM and CDR2 is ANQGSEA. The V gene lost 7 bases and the J gene lost 0 bases, with 12 bases spanning the gap. This CDR3 contains 13 residues. CDR3 protein: CSAGRQMNTEAFF. The CDR3 region has the DNA TGCAGCGCTGGCAGGCAGATGAACACTGAAGCTTTCTTT.

The rearrangement uses TRBV2 and TRBJ2-3, with a possible D match to TRBD2 (5 bases). V lost 3 bases and J lost 2, with 12 bases in between. The CDR3 is 15 amino acids. Per germline, CDR1 SNHLY and CDR2 FYNNEI. In DNA form, the CDR3 reads TGTGCCAGCAGTGATACTAGTTCCCACACAGATACGCAGTATTTT. This encodes CASSDTSSHTDTQYF.

The chain couples TRBV7-2 to TRBJ2-3; D may be TRBD1 (6 bases). Trimming stripped 5 bases from V and 2 bases from J, with 14 bases between. Germline CDR1 SGHTA, CDR2 FQGNSA. The CDR3 has 15 residues. CDR3 amino acids: CASSLIQGDTDTQYF. The CDR3 DNA sequence: TGTGCCAGCAGCCTAATACAGGGTGACACAGATACGCAGTATTTT.

This chain joins TRBV9 and TRBJ1-4; 8 bases fit TRBD1. Trimming removed 0 bases from V and 8 bases from J; junction bases left unmatched: 3. Germline CDR1 is SGDLS and CDR2 is YYNGEE. The CDR3 sequence is 14 residues long. CDR3 protein: CASSVGQGREKLFF. Here the CDR3 DNA reads TGTGCCAGCAGCGTAGGACAGGGGCGGGAAAAACTGTTTTTT.

The chain couples TRBV30 to TRBJ2-7; 8 positions agree with TRBD1. V trimming: 2 bases; J trimming: 1 base; junction bases outside the gene matches: 4. This CDR3 contains 14 residues. Germline V lookup: CDR1 GTSNPN, CDR2 SVGIG (reference sequence). For the CDR3, the DNA is TGTGCCTGGAGTTTAGGGACAGGTTCCTACGAGCAGTACTTC. Amino acid sequence: CAWSLGTGSYEQYF.

The V and J genes are TRBV29-1 and TRBJ1-3, with D perhaps matching TRBD1 (6 bases). The germline V and J ends were trimmed by 4 bases and 5 bases, with 9 bases remaining between them. Germline lookup yields CDR1 SQVTM and CDR2 ANQGSEA. The CDR3 contains 12 residues. The CDR3 loop reads CSVAGQRNTIYF. The CDR3, as DNA: TGCAGCGTTGCCGGACAGCGAAACACCATATATTTT.

The CDR3 DNA reads TGTGCCAGCAGCTTAGGTACCCGGGACAGATCCTATGGCTACACCTTC. Translating it yields CASSLGTRDRSYGYTF. The gene calls are TRBV7-9 and TRBJ1-2; 7 bases match TRBD1. Unmatched junction bases numbered 9, after V lost 1 base and J lost 4 bases. This CDR3 comprises 16 residues. From germline, CDR1 is SEHNR and CDR2 FQNEAQ (reference sequence).

The rearrangement links TRBV9 to TRBJ2-7; 10 nucleotides line up with TRBD1. With 1 base clipped from V and 3 bases from J, the junction kept 1 base outside the gene matches. The CDR3 is made up of 14 amino acids. Germline V gene data show CDR1 as SGDLS and CDR2 as YYNGEE. The CDR3 region has the DNA TGTGCCAGCAGCGTACGGACAGGGGGCTACGAGCAGTACTTC. Translation gives CASSVRTGGYEQYF.

This clone was seen more than once but under ten times. The chain carries TRBV7-3 and TRBJ2-1, with D perhaps TRBD1 (5 bases). The germline V gene encodes CDR1 SGHTA and CDR2 FQGTGA. The CDR3 totals 15 residues. Trimming removed 5 bases from V and 3 bases from J, with 14 bases in between. The CDR3 bases are TGTGCCAGCAGCCAAGGCGCTAGGGGCTACAATGAGCAGTTCTTC. Amino acid sequence: CASSQGARGYNEQFF.

This clone was counted between two and nine times. V usage is TRBV27 and J usage is TRBJ1-1; D gene unclear. Trimming removed 2 bases at V and 6 bases at J, with 10 bases between. The germline gives CDR1 MNHEY, CDR2 SMNVEV (reference sequence). The CDR3 loop spans 13 amino acids. The CDR3 DNA follows: TGTGCCAGCAGTTTAACGGAGCTGGCTGAAGCTTTCTTT. Protein sequence: CASSLTELAEAFF.

J is TRBJ2-6 and V is TRBV12-5; TRBD1 is a possible D gene (6 bases). The length of the CDR3 is 17 residues. The V end lost 2 bases, the J end lost 2 bases, and 13 bases lay between the germline ends. CDR1 is LGHNT, CDR2 FRNRAP, per germline. The DNA for the CDR3 is TGTGCTAGTGGTTTGACAGGGACGGGCCCTGGGGCCAACGTCCTGACTTTC. It translates to CASGLTGTGPGANVLTF.